This entry lists 5 T cell receptor beta chains sequenced from one sample in a study of neurological immune-mediated disorders. One entry per CDR3 protein results from TCRdb running MiXCR on the 5' RACE reads. Here the sample spans 46,000 or so distinct CDR3 sequences, approximately 10% being singletons. Sequences were obtained from PBMCs. The receptors stem from a woman in her thirties or forties with HTLV-1-associated myelopathy (HAM/TSP).

This clonotype occurred many times. The V gene is TRBV5-1, the J gene TRBJ2-1; D unresolved. The CDR3 totals 13 residues. The ends were cut back, 0 bases at V and 9 bases at J, with 10 bases in the middle. Germline CDR1 reads SGHRS; CDR2 reads YFSETQ. As DNA, the CDR3 is TGCGCCAGCAGCTTGGAAATAGGATTTGAGCAGTTCTTC. This encodes CASSLEIGFEQFF.

This clonotype was seen ten or more times. This sequence joins TRBV5-1 and TRBJ1-1; D unresolved. Trimming took 4 bases from V and 4 from J, leaving 14 bases between them. CDR1 SGHRS and CDR2 YFSETQ come from the germline V gene. The CDR3 length is 14 residues. CDR3: CASSISPGSTEAFF. The CDR3 DNA sequence: TGCGCCAGCAGCATATCCCCGGGGTCCACTGAAGCTTTCTTT.

This clonotype was counted ten times or more. V is TRBV7-2 and J is TRBJ1-2; D ambiguous. V was cut by 1 base and J by 8 bases, with 11 bases left in between. From germline, CDR1 is SGHTA and CDR2 FQGNSA. The CDR3 runs 13 residues. CDR3 sequence (DNA): TGTGCCAGCAGCTTAGGGCCGTGGGAGGGCTACACCTTC. Its protein is CASSLGPWEGYTF.

This clonotype was counted ten times or more. One end of the junction varies from germline; a read error may be responsible. The V gene is TRBV4-2, the J gene TRBJ1-1; D perhaps matches TRBD1 (5 bases). This CDR3 contains 17 residues. Germline lookup yields CDR1 LGHNA and CDR2 YNFKEQ. CDR3 nucleotide sequence: TGTGCCAGCAGCCAAATCGCGACGGGGGTGGTGAACGCTGAAGCTTTCTTT. Amino acids: CASSQIATGVVNAEAFF.

The table lists this clonotype with a few counts. The chain links TRBV18 to TRBJ2-7; 10 bases fit TRBD1. V lost 3 bases, J lost 2 bases, and 4 bases stayed unmatched. The CDR3 covers 15 residues. The V gene's germline CDR1 is KGHSH and CDR2 LQKENI. CDR3 amino acids: CASSPAGQGAYEQYF. In DNA form, the CDR3 reads TGTGCCAGCTCACCCGCCGGACAGGGGGCCTACGAGCAGTACTTC. Using reference TRBV18 and TRBJ2-7 for the parts outside the CDR3, the full variable domain is NAGVMQNPRHLVRRRGQEARLRCSPMKGHSHVYWYRQLPEEGLKFMVYLQKENIIDESGMPKERFSAEFPKEGPSILRIQQVVRGDSAAYFCASSPAGQGAYEQYFGPGTRLTVT.